What follows are 4 T cell receptor beta chains derived from one specimen sequenced in a study of blood T cell repertoires in COVID-19. Sequencing used immunoSEQ multiplex PCR; TCRdb keeps in-frame clones, though not all of them. The data contain about 340,000 clones, 92% of them singletons. The sequencing input was PBMCs or T cells enriched from blood (not recorded which). These receptors came from a woman younger than 45 who had recovered from COVID-19.

The rearrangement links TRBV2 to TRBJ1-4; 7 nucleotides agree with TRBD1. The CDR3 consists of 14 residues. J gave up 3 bases and V 5 bases, and 3 bases lay outside the gene matches. Germline V gives CDR1 SNHLY, CDR2 FYNNEI. CDR3 protein: CASSQGVANEKLFF. The CDR3 coding sequence is TGTGCCAGCAGTCAGGGGGTAGCTAATGAAAAACTGTTTTTT.

The genes are TRBV6-1 and TRBJ1-3, with D possibly being TRBD1 (5 bases). This CDR3 spans 16 amino acids. CDR1 MNHNS and CDR2 SASEGT come from the germline V gene. The germline V and J ends were trimmed by 4 bases and 0 bases, with 13 bases remaining between them. CDR3 coding DNA: TGTGCCAGCAGTGCCCAAGGGGCAGGCTCTGGAAACACCATATATTTT. It yields the protein CASSAQGAGSGNTIYF.

The rearrangement joins TRBV7-8 to TRBJ2-7; D call uncertain. Germline CDR1 SGHVS, CDR2 FQNEAQ. Trimming removed 1 base at V and 6 bases at J, with 10 bases between. The CDR3 consists of 13 residues. CDR3 bases: TGTGCCAGCAGCTTAGAAGCTAAGTTCGAGCAGTACTTC. Protein: CASSLEAKFEQYF.

The V call is TRBV15, the J call TRBJ1-3; 9 bases match TRBD1. This CDR3 spans 15 amino acids. The V segment lost 6 bases and the J segment 0 bases; nucleotides outside the gene matches: 3. In germline, CDR1 is LNHNV, CDR2 YYDKDF (reference sequence). The CDR3 bases are TGTGCCACCAGATCGACAGGGGGCTCTGGAAACACCATATATTTT. Amino acids: CATRSTGGSGNTIYF.